This T cell receptor (beta chain) was identified during a study of T cell changes during pregnancy in multiple sclerosis. Assay used: immunoSEQ multiplex PCR; TCRdb lists only in-frame clones, some missing. The sample has under 55,000 clones; 91% are singletons. The CDR3 extends over 12 amino acids. The J segment lost 7 bases and the V segment lost 5 bases, leaving 1 base of the junction unmatched. Germline-derived CDR1 and CDR2 are LNHDA and SQIVND (reference sequence). The source is a female donor with multiple sclerosis, enrolled in a pregnancy study. This sample comprised CD8+ T cells from peripheral blood mononuclear cells, obtained after pregnancy. The chain employs TRBV19 and TRBJ2-1, with 8 nucleotides matching TRBD2. The CDR3 loop reads CASSVAGNEQFF. The CDR3 DNA reads as TGTGCCAGTAGTGTAGCGGGGAATGAGCAGTTCTTC.